This T cell receptor beta chain came from a study of vaccination and CD4 T cells after COVID-19. Study results and caveats: Median roughly 90% of reactive clones detected in convalescent patients emerged only post-vaccination.

Treatment indicated: roughly ten-day PBMC culture with coronavirus spike peptide pools or control peptides (ViraFEST assay). Nucleocapsid antibodies tested negative before and after vaccination in healthy vaccine recipients, excluding prior SARS-CoV-2 infection. The study sequenced cultured CD4+ T cell DNA using the Oncomine TCR Beta short-read assay. TCRdb re-called the PCR reads with MiXCR, one entry per CDR3 protein. There are about 14,000 distinct CDR3 sequences in the sample; 78% occur only once, and around 9.6% lies in the top ten. Notes on this clonotype: What it recognizes is unknown.

V shed 7 bases and J 2 bases; nucleotides not matched to a gene: 3. The CDR3 spans 13 residues. This TCR derives from a human donor who received a COVID-19 vaccine. The chain employs TRBV12-3 or TRBV12-4 and TRBJ1-2; the match to TRBD1 covers 8 bases. The sequencing used CD4+ T cells from blood, cultured in vitro, collected after SARS-CoV-2 vaccination. The CDR3 DNA reads as TGTGCCAGCAACGGACAGGGAAACTATGGCTACACCTTC. Translation gives CASNGQGNYGYTF.